Below, 8 T cell receptor beta chains from the same sample are listed, as sequenced in a study of T cells in Graves' hyperthyroidism and ophthalmopathy. The source material, RNA transcripts, was used to amplify TCR beta CDR3 regions. TCR CDR3 regions were first amplified by RT-PCR with HTBI primers. TCRdb reprocessed the multiplex PCR reads with MiXCR, giving one entry per CDR3 protein. Among 500,000 to 700,000 distinct CDR3 sequences listed, approximately 16% were seen once. Sequenced input: blood. The receptors were gathered from a woman aged 18-29 years with Graves' hyperthyroidism.

This clonotype was found many times. The V call is TRBV20-1, the J call TRBJ1-1, with D uncertain. The germline V gene encodes CDR1 DFQATT and CDR2 SNEGSKA (reference sequence). CDR3 length: 14 amino acids. Trimming shortened V by 6 bases and J by 1 base, and 15 bases separated the two germline ends. The CDR3 is CSANMDGANTEAFF. The DNA for the CDR3 is TGCAGTGCAAATATGGACGGAGCGAACACTGAAGCTTTCTTT.

The chain recombines TRBV14 with TRBJ1-3; 7 bases map to TRBD1. The CDR3 consists of 16 residues. Germline CDR1 and CDR2: SGHDN and FVKESK. J gave up 2 bases and V 1 base, and 5 bases lay outside the gene matches. The CDR3 region is CASSQAGTVAGNTIYF. CDR3 bases: TGTGCCAGCAGCCAAGCTGGGACAGTGGCTGGAAACACCATATATTTT.

This clonotype was recorded many times. The chain links TRBV7-9 to TRBJ2-7; 9 bases line up with TRBD2. This CDR3 contains 15 residues. J gave up 3 bases and V 3 bases, and 6 bases lay outside the gene matches. Germline assignment: CDR1 SEHNR and CDR2 FQNEAQ (reference sequence). The CDR3 region is CASSFPTSGIYEQYF. The CDR3 DNA reads as TGTGCCAGCAGCTTCCCGACTAGCGGAATCTACGAGCAGTACTTC.

The sample holds many counts of this clonotype. This chain uses TRBV5-6 with TRBJ1-2; possibly TRBD1 for D (6 bases). The length of the CDR3 is 12 residues. V was shortened by 4 bases and J by 7 bases, with 11 bases between the two germline ends. CDR1 and CDR2 (germline): SGHDT, YYEEEE. Here the CDR3 DNA reads TGTGCCAGCAGCCCTCTCAGGGGTGGCTACACCTTC. Protein: CASSPLRGGYTF.

This clonotype occurred many times. Here the CDR3 reads CSARDSPRDRVYGYTF. The CDR3 region has the DNA TGCAGTGCTAGAGATTCCCCTCGGGACAGGGTTTATGGCTACACCTTC. The chain combines TRBV20-1 with TRBJ1-2, with 9 bases that match TRBD1. The V gene end was trimmed by 0 bases and the J gene end by 5 bases; junction bases not matched to a gene: 10. Germline loops: CDR1 DFQATT, CDR2 SNEGSKA (reference sequence). The CDR3 consists of 16 residues.

The sample holds one count of this clonotype. The gene calls are TRBV12-3 or TRBV12-4 and TRBJ1-3; tentatively, D is TRBD1 (5 bases). The CDR3 is made up of 14 amino acids. V lost 7 bases to trimming and J lost 4 bases, with 14 bases between them. The DNA of the CDR3 is TGTGCCAGCAAAACCGACAGCCTAGGAAACACCATATATTTT. This encodes CASKTDSLGNTIYF.

This clonotype was counted between two and nine times. The rearrangement uses TRBV24-1 and TRBJ1-1; D gene uncertain. The CDR3 is 13 residues long. Germline V CDR1 and CDR2: KGHDR, SFDVKD. Deletions cut 5 bases from V and 6 bases from J, with 12 bases between. CDR3 amino acids: CATSGAGRPEAFF. The CDR3 DNA reads TGTGCCACCAGTGGGGCGGGGAGGCCTGAAGCTTTCTTT.

This clonotype was recorded many times. The genes are TRBV28 and TRBJ2-2, with a tentative D call TRBD1 (6 bases). From germline, CDR1 is MDHEN and CDR2 SYDVKM. V lost 5 bases and J 1 base, leaving 14 bases between the germline ends. The CDR3 runs 16 residues. The DNA of the CDR3 is TGTGCCAGCAGTACACCGGACAGACTGAACACCGGGGAGCTGTTTTTT. Its protein is CASSTPDRLNTGELFF. Filled out from reference TRBV28 and TRBJ2-2, the complete variable domain reads DVKVTQSSRYLVKRTGEKVFLECVQDMDHENMFWYRQDPGLGLRLIYFSYDVKMKEKGDIPEGYSVSREKKERFSLILESASTNQTSMYLCASSTPDRLNTGELFFGEGSRLTVL.